These 21 T cell receptor beta chains share one sample of origin, sequenced in a study of cytomegalovirus exposure and HLA in healthy donors. The assay was immunoSEQ multiplex PCR, and TCRdb's table has in-frame clones only and misses some. The sample consists of 71,000 or so clones, approximately 94% of them appearing once. Sequenced input: PBMCs. These receptors came from a woman aged 18 to 35 in good health and CMV-seropositive.

V usage is TRBV7-8 and J usage is TRBJ2-7; 7 nucleotides agree with TRBD1. The CDR3 loop spans 17 amino acids. Germline CDR1 and CDR2: SGHVS and FQNEAQ. J gave up 5 bases and V 2 bases, and 15 bases lay outside the gene matches. The CDR3 DNA sequence: TGTGCCAGCAGCTTATTAGGGGGCTGGATAGAGCCCGACGAGCAGTACTTC. This codes for CASSLLGGWIEPDEQYF.

The chain recombines TRBV5-1 with TRBJ1-2; the D gene is possibly TRBD1 (6 bases). CDR1 SGHRS and CDR2 YFSETQ come from the germline V gene. CDR3 length: 13 amino acids. Trimming removed 6 bases from V and 7 bases from J, with 16 bases in between. The CDR3 DNA reads as TGCGCCAGCAACGGGTTACAGGGAGCTGGCTACACCTTC. Translating it yields CASNGLQGAGYTF.

The chain uses TRBV27 and TRBJ2-7; 9 bases fit TRBD1. This CDR3 region has 14 residues. Germline values: CDR1 MNHEY, CDR2 SMNVEV (reference sequence). V lost 4 bases, J lost 5 bases, and 6 bases stayed unmatched. The CDR3 here is CASSSRGTGNEQYF. CDR3 in DNA: TGTGCCAGCAGTTCACGCGGGACAGGGAACGAGCAGTACTTC.

This clone was found once. V and J are TRBV12-5 and TRBJ2-5; 8 nucleotides match TRBD1. CDR1 and CDR2 from the germline V gene are LGHNT and FRNRAP. The CDR3 is 15 amino acids. V shed 4 bases and J 0 bases; nucleotides not matched to a gene: 4. CDR3 residues: CASGSTGVDQETQYF. In DNA, the CDR3 is TGTGCTAGTGGTTCGACAGGGGTGGACCAAGAGACCCAGTACTTC. The variable domain in full, with the rest retrieved from reference TRBV12-5 and TRBJ2-5, is DARVTQTPRHKVTEMGQEVTMRCQPILGHNTVFWYRQTMMQGLELLAYFRNRAPLDDSGMPKDRFSAEMPDATLATLKIQPSEPRDSAVYFCASGSTGVDQETQYFGPGTRLLVL.

The genes are TRBV6-4 and TRBJ1-1; D not certain. This CDR3 region has 14 residues. Germline V gene lookup returns CDR1 MRHNA and CDR2 SNTAGT. Trimming pared 5 bases from V and 0 bases from J, leaving 10 bases between. The CDR3, as DNA: TGTGCCAGCAGTCCGGGAGGGATGAACACTGAAGCTTTCTTT. Its translation: CASSPGGMNTEAFF.

In DNA, the CDR3 is TGTGCCAGCAGTGAAGAGAAGCGATTCACCGGGGAGCTGTTTTTT. This gives the protein CASSEEKRFTGELFF. V is TRBV2 and J is TRBJ2-2; D is uncertain. The germline CDR1 and CDR2 sequences are SNHLY and FYNNEI. The CDR3 length is 15 residues. The V end lost 1 base, the J end lost 4 bases, and 10 bases lay between the germline ends. Supplemented by reference TRBV2 and TRBJ2-2, the full variable domain reads EPEVTQTPSHQVTQMGQEVILRCVPISNHLYFYWYRQILGQKVEFLVSFYNNEISEKSEIFDDQFSVERPDGSNFTLKIRSTKLEDSAMYFCASSEEKRFTGELFFGEGSRLTVL.

The J gene is TRBJ1-4, the V gene TRBV4-2; D is possibly TRBD1 (5 bases). Germline V gene lookup returns CDR1 LGHNA and CDR2 YNFKEQ. V was trimmed by 1 base and J by 2 bases, leaving 11 bases between them. The CDR3 is made up of 16 amino acids. The DNA for the CDR3 is TGTGCCAGCAGCCAAGCCCAGGGTTCGACTAATGAAAAACTGTTTTTT. Translating gives CASSQAQGSTNEKLFF.

J is TRBJ1-2 and V is TRBV27, with a tentative D call TRBD1 (6 bases). Looked up from germline, CDR1 is MNHEY and CDR2 is SMNVEV (reference sequence). The V and J ends lost 0 bases and 3 bases respectively, with 8 bases between them. This CDR3 has 14 amino acids. CDR3 region: CASSLSGGYYGYTF. The CDR3 DNA sequence: TGTGCCAGCAGTTTATCAGGGGGTTACTATGGCTACACCTTC.

This clone showed up just once. This chain uses TRBV5-4 with TRBJ2-7; tentative D call: TRBD1 (6 bases). This CDR3 is 15 amino acids long. From germline, CDR1 is SGHNT and CDR2 YYREEE (reference sequence). V lost 5 bases, J lost 5 bases, and 20 bases lay in between. The DNA of the CDR3 is TGTGCCAGCAGTCGAGCGGACAGACCTTCCCACGAGCAGTACTTC. This translates into CASSRADRPSHEQYF.

The chain carries TRBV5-1 and TRBJ1-1, with D possibly TRBD1 on 6 matching bases. The CDR3 runs 13 residues. Germline V CDR1 and CDR2: SGHRS, YFSETQ. V lost 7 bases and J lost 4, with 14 bases in between. CDR3 in amino acids: CASRFLQGTEAFF. DNA for the CDR3: TGCGCCAGCCGATTCTTACAGGGCACTGAAGCTTTCTTT.

This chain uses TRBV7-9 with TRBJ2-1; perhaps TRBD1 as D (6 bases). The germline V and J ends were trimmed by 4 bases and 12 bases, with 16 bases remaining between them. The CDR3 is 13 amino acids. CDR1 is SEHNR and CDR2 is FQNEAQ in the germline V gene (reference sequence). DNA for the CDR3: TGTGCCAGCAGCTCTAGCAGGGGCTTAAGGCAGTTCTTC. Its translation is CASSSSRGLRQFF.

The gene calls are TRBV18 and TRBJ1-3, with a weak D call TRBD1 (5 bases). Looked up from germline, CDR1 is KGHSH and CDR2 is LQKENI. The ends were cut back, 3 bases at V and 0 bases at J, with 15 bases in the middle. The CDR3 consists of 17 residues. For the CDR3, the DNA is TGTGCCAGCTCACCTGTTGCCAGGGTGAACTCTGGAAACACCATATATTTT. Its translation is CASSPVARVNSGNTIYF.

The rearrangement links TRBV5-1 to TRBJ2-1, with 13 bases lining up with TRBD2. V lost 8 bases, J lost 7 bases, and 9 bases stayed unmatched. The CDR3 is 15 amino acids. In germline, CDR1 is SGHRS, CDR2 YFSETQ. For the CDR3, the DNA is TGCGCCAGTGCCGGGACTAGCGGGATGAGTAATGAGCAGTTCTTC. Encoded protein: CASAGTSGMSNEQFF.

The V and J genes are TRBV4-1 and TRBJ1-5, with D hard to call. V lost 4 bases and J 3 bases, leaving 10 bases between the germline ends. The CDR3 length is 14 residues. The germline V gene encodes CDR1 MGHRA and CDR2 YSYEKL. The CDR3 loop is CASSPTRVNQPQHF. The CDR3, as DNA: TGCGCCAGCAGCCCTACACGGGTCAATCAGCCCCAGCATTTT.

The genes are TRBV7-2 and TRBJ1-2, with D possibly being TRBD1 (6 bases). The CDR3 loop spans 16 amino acids. CDR1 is SGHTA, CDR2 FQGNSA, per germline. Between the trimmed V and J ends, which lost 0 bases and 4 bases, there was a span of 15 bases. CDR3: CASSLALGTGTYGYTF. The CDR3 DNA follows: TGTGCCAGCAGCTTAGCGCTTGGTACAGGGACCTATGGCTACACCTTC.

The chain uses TRBV19 and TRBJ2-7; TRBD2 matches at 15 bases. Germline-derived CDR1 and CDR2 are LNHDA and SQIVND (reference sequence). V was pared by 6 bases and J by 2 bases, with 8 bases of the junction left unmatched. This CDR3 is built from 17 residues. Here the CDR3 reads CASRPRTSGRVTYEQYF. The CDR3 DNA reads as TGTGCCAGTAGACCCCGGACTAGCGGGAGGGTAACCTACGAGCAGTACTTC. The full variable domain, with the rest looked up from reference TRBV19 and TRBJ2-7, is DGGITQSPKYLFRKEGQNVTLSCEQNLNHDAMYWYRQDPGQGLRLIYYSQIVNDFQKGDIAEGYSVSREKKESFPLTVTSAQKNPTAFYLCASRPRTSGRVTYEQYFGPGTRLTVT.

This chain joins TRBV5-4 and TRBJ1-4; no clear D. V lost 4 bases to trimming and J lost 0 bases, with 13 bases between them. The CDR3 is made up of 16 amino acids. From germline, CDR1 is SGHNT and CDR2 YYREEE (reference sequence). The CDR3 DNA follows: TGTGCCAGCAGCCCCGCCGGTCCTGCAACTAATGAAAAACTGTTTTTT. Translation: CASSPAGPATNEKLFF.

The rearrangement uses TRBV19 and TRBJ1-5; 8 bases fit TRBD1. Trimming took 7 bases from V and 6 from J; bases not matched to a gene: 8. The CDR3 length is 14 residues. CDR1 is LNHDA and CDR2 is SQIVND in the germline V gene (reference sequence). The chain's CDR3 is CASTDRGGGQPQHF. In DNA, the CDR3 is TGTGCCAGTACCGACAGGGGCGGGGGTCAGCCCCAGCATTTT.

This clone was found a few times. This chain's CDR3 is CASSFGSGTQETQYF. The CDR3 DNA sequence: TGTGCCAGCAGCTTCGGTAGCGGAACCCAAGAGACCCAGTACTTC. The rearrangement links TRBV7-2 to TRBJ2-5; perhaps TRBD2 as D (6 bases). The germline V gene encodes CDR1 SGHTA and CDR2 FQGNSA. The CDR3 covers 15 residues. With 3 bases removed from V and 1 base from J, the gap between germline ends came to 12 bases.

The J gene is TRBJ1-2, the V gene TRBV2, with TRBD1 matching 9 bases. Germline V gene lookup returns CDR1 SNHLY and CDR2 FYNNEI. The J segment lost 3 bases and the V segment lost 6 bases, leaving 2 bases of the junction unmatched. The CDR3 spans 13 residues. The CDR3 loop reads CASRGQGDYGYTF. The CDR3 DNA follows: TGTGCCAGCAGGGGACAGGGAGACTATGGCTACACCTTC.

The V call is TRBV7-2, the J call TRBJ1-2; 11 nucleotides match TRBD1. Germline trimming cut 1 base from V and 4 bases from J; bases unmatched to any gene: 5. The CDR3 is made up of 16 amino acids. CDR1 and CDR2 (germline): SGHTA, FQGNSA. The CDR3 protein is CASSLVGTGGPYGYTF. CDR3 DNA sequence: TGTGCCAGCAGCTTAGTTGGGACAGGGGGTCCCTATGGCTACACCTTC.